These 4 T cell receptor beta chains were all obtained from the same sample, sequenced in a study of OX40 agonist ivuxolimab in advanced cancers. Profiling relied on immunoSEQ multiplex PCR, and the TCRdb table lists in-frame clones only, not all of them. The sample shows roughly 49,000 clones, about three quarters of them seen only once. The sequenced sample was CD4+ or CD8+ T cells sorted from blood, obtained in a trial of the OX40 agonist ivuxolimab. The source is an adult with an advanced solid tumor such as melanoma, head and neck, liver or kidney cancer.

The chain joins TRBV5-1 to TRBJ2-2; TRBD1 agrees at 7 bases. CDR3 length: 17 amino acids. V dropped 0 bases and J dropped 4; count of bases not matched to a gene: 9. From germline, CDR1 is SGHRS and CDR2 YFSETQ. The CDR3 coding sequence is TGCGCCAGCAGCTTGGCAGCTTTGACAGGGCCCACCGGGGAGCTGTTTTTT. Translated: CASSLAALTGPTGELFF.

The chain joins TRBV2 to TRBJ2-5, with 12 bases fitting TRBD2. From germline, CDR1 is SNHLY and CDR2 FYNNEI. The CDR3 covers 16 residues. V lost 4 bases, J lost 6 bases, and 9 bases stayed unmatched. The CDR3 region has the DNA TGTGCCAGCAGTGTGGCTAGCGGGAGGGCCAAAAAGACCCAGTACTTC. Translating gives CASSVASGRAKKTQYF.

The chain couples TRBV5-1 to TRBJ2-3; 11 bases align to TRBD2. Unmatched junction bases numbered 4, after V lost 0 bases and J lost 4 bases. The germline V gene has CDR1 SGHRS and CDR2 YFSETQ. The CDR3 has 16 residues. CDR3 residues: CASSLGLAGGADTQYF. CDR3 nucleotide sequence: TGCGCCAGCAGCTTGGGTCTAGCGGGAGGTGCAGATACGCAGTATTTT.

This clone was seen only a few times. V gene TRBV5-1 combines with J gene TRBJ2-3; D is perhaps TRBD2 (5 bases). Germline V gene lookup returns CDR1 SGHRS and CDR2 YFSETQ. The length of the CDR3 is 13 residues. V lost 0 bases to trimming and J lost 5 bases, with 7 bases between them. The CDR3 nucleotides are TGCGCCAGCAGCTTGGCCGCGGGAGATACGCAGTATTTT. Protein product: CASSLAAGDTQYF.